The clone carrying this T cell receptor beta chain is labeled as medium-sized. Its target is not known. The data were taken from a study of cytomegalovirus exposure and HLA in healthy donors. Study-level findings and limits: High specificity and sensitivity for cytomegalovirus status were reported for the classifier.

A multiplex PCR was run with 60 Vbeta primers and 13 Jbeta primers. This table comes from immunoSEQ multiplex PCR, and its TCRdb copy is limited to in-frame clones, with some not included. The sample has about 140,000 clones; over 75% are singletons. The CDR3 totals 16 residues. The V gene end was trimmed by 1 base and the J gene end by 3 bases; junction bases not matched to a gene: 9. The V gene's germline CDR1 is MNHNS and CDR2 SASEGT. The sequencing input was PBMCs. The gene calls are TRBV6-1 and TRBJ2-7; 7 nucleotides match TRBD2. The sequence came from a man in his forties or fifties in good health and CMV-seronegative. CDR3 sequence (DNA): TGTGCCAGCAGTGAAGAAGGGAGGGTCTTGGGCTACGAGCAGTACTTC. This codes for CASSEEGRVLGYEQYF.